Presented here are 8 T cell receptor beta chains from one specimen sequenced in a study. TCRdb independently ran MiXCR on the 5' RACE reads; one entry per CDR3 protein. The sample carries around 50,000 distinct CDR3 sequences, around 26% recorded once. The sample consisted of tumor-infiltrating memory CD4+ T cells sorted from the breast tumor. Subset specified: memory CD4+ T cells, CD4+CD45RO+CD25-. Receptors originate from a female donor with breast cancer.

The chain recombines TRBV7-2 with TRBJ1-4, with TRBD1 identical over 7 bases. Germline V lookup: CDR1 SGHTA, CDR2 FQGNSA. CDR3 length equals 15 residues. V trimming: 5 bases; J trimming: 10 bases; junction bases outside the gene matches: 13. This CDR3 is CASSPDREPGGKLFF. The DNA for the CDR3 is TGTGCCAGCAGCCCAGACAGGGAACCCGGCGGAAAACTGTTTTTT.

This clonotype was seen a few times. This sequence joins TRBV9 and TRBJ1-3; D call uncertain. Trimming took 4 bases from V and 2 from J, leaving 10 bases between them. In germline, CDR1 is SGDLS, CDR2 YYNGEE. The CDR3 runs to 14 residues. The CDR3 loop reads CASSPQVAGNTIYF. The CDR3 nucleotides read TGTGCCAGCAGCCCTCAAGTAGCTGGAAACACCATATATTTT.

The sample holds a few counts of this clonotype. The rearrangement joins TRBV11-3 to TRBJ2-1, with D possibly being TRBD1 or TRBD2 (5 bases each). CDR3 length: 14 amino acids. With 5 bases removed from V and 8 bases from J, the gap between germline ends came to 16 bases. CDR1 and CDR2 (germline): SGHNT, YENEEA. DNA for the CDR3: TGTGCCAGCAGCCTCAGGGTTAATAGCGATGAGCAGTTCTTC. The encoded protein is CASSLRVNSDEQFF.

This clonotype was observed a few times. The CDR3, as DNA: TGCAGTGCTAGAGAAGCCGGGACAGGGGCCTACGAGCAGTACTTC. It yields the protein CSAREAGTGAYEQYF. The J gene is TRBJ2-7, the V gene TRBV20-1; 10 positions match TRBD1. V lost 0 bases, J lost 2 bases, and 4 bases stayed unmatched. CDR1 DFQATT and CDR2 SNEGSKA come from the germline V gene (reference sequence). The CDR3 is 15 residues long.

The V and J genes are TRBV6-5 and TRBJ2-3, with 7 bases aligning to TRBD2. The J segment lost 8 bases and the V segment lost 4 bases, leaving 18 bases of the junction unmatched. The CDR3 runs 17 residues. Germline values: CDR1 MNHEY, CDR2 SVGAGI. The DNA for the CDR3 is TGTGCCAGCAGTTCCTCCCGGGACGGGAGGCCGGGGGTTACGCAGTATTTT. Protein sequence: CASSSSRDGRPGVTQYF.

Regarding this clonotype: A read error may be the cause here, since a much bigger clone is one base away. This rearrangement joins TRBV7-6 to TRBJ2-5; D not resolved. CDR3 length: 14 residues. Trimming cost V 1 base and J 7 bases, with 13 bases left between them. Germline CDR1 is SGHVS and CDR2 is FNYEAQ. The CDR3 spells CASSLVVGKGTQYF. The CDR3 nucleotides read TGTGCCAGCAGCTTAGTAGTCGGCAAAGGGACCCAGTACTTC.

The chain is built from TRBV7-6 and TRBJ2-1; D perhaps matches TRBD2 (5 bases). The CDR3 runs to 12 residues. Germline V CDR1 and CDR2: SGHVS, FNYEAQ. V was cut by 5 bases and J by 9 bases, with 11 bases left in between. The CDR3 nucleotides are TGTGCCAGCAGCCAAACGGGGAGTGAGCAGTTCTTC. It yields the protein CASSQTGSEQFF.

The V gene is TRBV6-5, the J gene TRBJ1-3; TRBD1 aligns across 7 bases. The J segment lost 5 bases and the V segment lost 5 bases, leaving 3 bases of the junction unmatched. CDR1 and CDR2 from the germline V gene are MNHEY and SVGAGI. This CDR3 region has 13 residues. In nucleotides, the CDR3 is TGTGCCAGCAGTCCGACAGGGAGAAACACCATATATTTT. This translates into CASSPTGRNTIYF.